This TCR beta chain stems from a study of T cells after posttransplantation cyclophosphamide. Study findings and constraints: Recipient CMV seropositivity and CMV reactivation strongly tracked TRB clonality. Skin or GI-infiltrating T cells shared few TRB sequences with blood. Donor-recipient repertoire similarity was low at 1-2 months, rising over year one.

J gave up 2 bases and V 5 bases, and 6 bases lay outside the gene matches. The CDR3 runs 16 residues. In germline, CDR1 is SGHNT, CDR2 YENEEA. Treatment was busulfan-fludarabine conditioning, a marrow graft, and cyclophosphamide on days +3 and +4. This clone has a count of ten or more. Its antigen is still unknown. Profiling relied on immunoSEQ multiplex PCR, and the TCRdb table lists in-frame clones only, not all of them. The sample presents around 5,000 clones, none singletons. This receptor was obtained from a male patient aged 60-69 years who received an allogeneic stem cell transplant from a related donor, was CMV-positive, and had acute GVHD only. Some T cells may originate from the graft donor. V is TRBV11-3 and J is TRBJ2-5; 12 bases fit TRBD2. The sample in question was PBMCs, obtained roughly 400 days after allogeneic stem cell transplant with posttransplant cyclophosphamide. The CDR3 region has the DNA TGTGCCAGCAGCCCACGACTAGCGGGGGAGCAAGAGACCCAGTACTTC. Protein product: CASSPRLAGEQETQYF.